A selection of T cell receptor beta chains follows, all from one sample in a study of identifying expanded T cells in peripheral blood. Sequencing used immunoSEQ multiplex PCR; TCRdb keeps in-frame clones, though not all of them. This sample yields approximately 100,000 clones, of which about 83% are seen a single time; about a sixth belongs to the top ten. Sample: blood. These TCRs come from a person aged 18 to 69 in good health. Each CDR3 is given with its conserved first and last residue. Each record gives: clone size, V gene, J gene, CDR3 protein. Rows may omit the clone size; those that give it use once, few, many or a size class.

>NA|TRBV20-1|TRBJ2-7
CSAQTGEWQYF
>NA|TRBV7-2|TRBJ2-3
CASGPTWGRADTQYF
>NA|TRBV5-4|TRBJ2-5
CASTSGPGEETQYF
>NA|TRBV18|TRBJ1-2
CASSGGGAGGYGYTF
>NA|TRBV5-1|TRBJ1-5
CASSFGTNQPQHF
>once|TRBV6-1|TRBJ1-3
CASSIATSGDTIYF
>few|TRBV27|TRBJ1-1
CASSLIRDSGTFF
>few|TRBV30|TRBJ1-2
CVSSRSTHYGYTF
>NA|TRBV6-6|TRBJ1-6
CASSWTGNNSPLHF
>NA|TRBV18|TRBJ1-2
CASSLRPELHGYTF
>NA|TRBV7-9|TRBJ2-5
CACGTGEETQYF
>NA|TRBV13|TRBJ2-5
CASSLLAVQETQYF
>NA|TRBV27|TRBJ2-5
CATRGMGETQYF